This T cell receptor (beta chain) is drawn from a study of T cells in localized non-small cell lung cancer. Study findings and constraints: Higher adjacent-lung clonality was associated with shorter survival. Adjacent lung tissue had a median 57 of the top 100 clones found in the tumor. Sequencing was limited to one tumor region, leaving the possibility of heterogeneity open.

This clone was seen only once. The antigen remains undetermined. The CDR3 length is 15 residues. The trim removed 4 bases at V and 4 bases at J, leaving 9 bases unmatched. In germline, CDR1 is SGDLS, CDR2 YYNGEE. TCRdb keeps only in-frame clones here, not all; method: immunoSEQ multiplex PCR. The sample yields about 24,000 clones, more than 75% seen once. The receptor was isolated from a male donor aged 60 or older with stage II squamous cell lung carcinoma. This specimen consisted of peripheral blood, obtained before any cancer treatment. The chain links TRBV9 to TRBJ2-3, with 7 nucleotides matching TRBD2. The CDR3, as DNA: TGTGCCAGCAGCCCCGATACGGGGAGGGCAGATACGCAGTATTTT. The encoded protein is CASSPDTGRADTQYF.